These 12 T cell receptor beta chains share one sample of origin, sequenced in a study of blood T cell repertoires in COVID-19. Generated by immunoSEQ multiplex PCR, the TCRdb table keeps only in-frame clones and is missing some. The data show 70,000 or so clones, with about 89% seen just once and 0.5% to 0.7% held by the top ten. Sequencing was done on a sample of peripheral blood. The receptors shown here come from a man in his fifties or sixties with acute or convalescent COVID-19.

CDR3 nucleotide sequence: TGTGCCAGCAGCTCGACAGGGGAAAACTACGAGCAGTACTTC. It is translated as CASSSTGENYEQYF. The chain uses TRBV5-6 and TRBJ2-7, with 8 bases matching TRBD1. The V segment lost 3 bases and the J segment 3 bases; nucleotides outside the gene matches: 5. This CDR3 contains 14 residues. Germline loops: CDR1 SGHDT, CDR2 YYEEEE.

CDR3: CASSLPTGDEQFF. In nucleotides, the CDR3 is TGTGCCAGCAGCTTGCCCACAGGGGATGAGCAGTTCTTC. This chain links TRBV5-4 with TRBJ2-1; 7 positions agree with TRBD1. CDR3 length equals 13 residues. V shed 1 base, J shed 8 bases, and the junction held 3 bases outside the gene matches. The germline CDR1 and CDR2 sequences are SGHNT and YYREEE (reference sequence).

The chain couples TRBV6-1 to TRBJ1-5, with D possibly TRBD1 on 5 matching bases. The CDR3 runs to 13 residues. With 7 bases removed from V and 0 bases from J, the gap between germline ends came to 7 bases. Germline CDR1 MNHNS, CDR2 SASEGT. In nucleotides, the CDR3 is TGTGCCAGCACCGACAGTAGCAATCAGCCCCAGCATTTT. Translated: CASTDSSNQPQHF.

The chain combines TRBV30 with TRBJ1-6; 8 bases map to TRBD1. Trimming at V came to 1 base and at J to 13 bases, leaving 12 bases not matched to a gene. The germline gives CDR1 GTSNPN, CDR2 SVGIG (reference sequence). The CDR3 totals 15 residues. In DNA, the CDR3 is TGTGCCTGGAGTGCTCCGGGACAGGCTCTCTTCCCCCTCCACTTT. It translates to CAWSAPGQALFPLHF.

CDR3 region: CASSDFAGVETQYF. The CDR3 coding sequence is TGTGCCAGCAGTGATTTCGCAGGGGTCGAGACCCAGTACTTC. The chain is built from TRBV2 and TRBJ2-5; tentative D call: TRBD1 (6 bases). V was cut by 3 bases and J by 5 bases, with 13 bases left in between. Germline lookup yields CDR1 SNHLY and CDR2 FYNNEI. The length of the CDR3 is 14 residues.

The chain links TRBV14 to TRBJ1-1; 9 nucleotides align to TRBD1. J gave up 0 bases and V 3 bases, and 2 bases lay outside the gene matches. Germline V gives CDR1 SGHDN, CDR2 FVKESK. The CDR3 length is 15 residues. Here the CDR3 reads CASSQTGGVNTEAFF. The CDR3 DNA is TGTGCCAGCAGCCAGACAGGGGGGGTGAACACTGAAGCTTTCTTT. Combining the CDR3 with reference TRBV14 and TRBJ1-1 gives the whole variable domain EAGVTQFPSHSVIEKGQTVTLRCDPISGHDNLYWYRRVMGKEIKFLLHFVKESKQDESGMPNNRFLAERTGGTYSTLKVQPAELEDSGVYFCASSQTGGVNTEAFFGQGTRLTVV.

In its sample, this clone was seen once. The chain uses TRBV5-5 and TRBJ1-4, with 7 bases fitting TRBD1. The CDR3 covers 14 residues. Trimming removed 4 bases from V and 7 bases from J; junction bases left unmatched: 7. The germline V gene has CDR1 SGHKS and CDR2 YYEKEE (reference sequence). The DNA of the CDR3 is TGTGCCAGCAGCCTCGACAGGGTTACTGAAAAACTGTTTTTT. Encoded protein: CASSLDRVTEKLFF.

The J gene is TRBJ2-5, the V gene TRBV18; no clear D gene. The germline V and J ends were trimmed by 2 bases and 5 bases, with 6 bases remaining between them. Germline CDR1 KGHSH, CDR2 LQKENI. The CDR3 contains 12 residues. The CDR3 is CASSPELETQYF. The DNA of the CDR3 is TGTGCCAGCTCACCAGAGTTGGAGACCCAGTACTTC.

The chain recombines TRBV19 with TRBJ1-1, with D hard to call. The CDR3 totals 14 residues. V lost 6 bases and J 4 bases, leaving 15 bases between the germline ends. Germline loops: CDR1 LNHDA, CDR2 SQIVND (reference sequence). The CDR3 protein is CASSHVRSGTEAFF. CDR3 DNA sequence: TGTGCCAGTAGCCACGTCCGGTCGGGCACTGAAGCTTTCTTT.

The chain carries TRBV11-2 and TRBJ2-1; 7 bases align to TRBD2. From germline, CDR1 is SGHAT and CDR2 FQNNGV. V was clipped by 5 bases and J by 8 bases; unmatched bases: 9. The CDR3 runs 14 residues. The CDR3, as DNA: TGTGCCAGCAGCCGCCGGGGGGAGCTCCATGAGCAGTTCTTC. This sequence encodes CASSRRGELHEQFF.

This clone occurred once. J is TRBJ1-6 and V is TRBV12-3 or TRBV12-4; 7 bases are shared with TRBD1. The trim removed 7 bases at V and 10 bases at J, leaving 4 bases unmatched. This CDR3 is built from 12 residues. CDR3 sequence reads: CASTQGGSPLHF. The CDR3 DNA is TGTGCCAGCACCCAAGGGGGCTCACCCCTCCACTTT.

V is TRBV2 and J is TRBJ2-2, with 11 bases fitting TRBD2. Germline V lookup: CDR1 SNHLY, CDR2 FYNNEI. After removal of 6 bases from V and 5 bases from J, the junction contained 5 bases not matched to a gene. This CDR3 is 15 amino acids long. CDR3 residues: CASREGLAVTGELFF. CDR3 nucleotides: TGTGCCAGCAGGGAGGGACTAGCGGTTACCGGGGAGCTGTTTTTT.